This T cell receptor (beta chain) was captured in a study of shared clonotypes between healthy human individuals. Germline trimming cut 5 bases from V and 3 bases from J; bases unmatched to any gene: 7. Per the germline V gene, CDR1 is MNHEY and CDR2 is SMNVEV (reference sequence). This CDR3 contains 16 residues. Libraries were prepared by immunoSEQ multiplex PCR; TCRdb keeps only in-frame clonotypes and omits some of them. This table holds roughly 650,000 clones, around 97% found once. The material sequenced was naive CD4+ T cells sorted from blood. Subset here: CD45RA+ positively selected. The source of this sequence is a woman between 25 and 40 years old in good health. The chain carries TRBV27 and TRBJ2-2; 9 bases match TRBD1. CDR3 loop: CASSGRTGVHTGELFF. The CDR3 DNA follows: TGTGCCAGCAGTGGGCGGACAGGGGTGCACACCGGGGAGCTGTTTTTT.